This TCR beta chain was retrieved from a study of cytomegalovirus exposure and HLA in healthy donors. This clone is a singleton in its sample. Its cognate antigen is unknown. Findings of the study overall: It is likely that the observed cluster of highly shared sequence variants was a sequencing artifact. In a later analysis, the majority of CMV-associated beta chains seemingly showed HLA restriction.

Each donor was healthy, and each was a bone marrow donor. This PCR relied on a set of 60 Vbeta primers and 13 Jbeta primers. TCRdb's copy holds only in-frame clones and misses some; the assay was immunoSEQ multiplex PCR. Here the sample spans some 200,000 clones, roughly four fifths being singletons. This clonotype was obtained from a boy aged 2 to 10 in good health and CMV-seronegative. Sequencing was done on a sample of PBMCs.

CDR3 nucleotide sequence: TGTGCCAGCAGCGTCGGCCTAGCGGGGCCAAATGGGGAGCTGTTTTTT. The encoded protein is CASSVGLAGPNGELFF. The chain links TRBV9 to TRBJ2-2; 9 positions agree with TRBD2. CDR3 length: 16 amino acids. Trimming cost V 2 bases and J 8 bases; bases outside gene matches: 10. Germline V gene lookup returns CDR1 SGDLS and CDR2 YYNGEE.